Listed below are T cell receptor beta chains from one sample, sequenced in a study of blood T cell repertoires in COVID-19. The method was immunoSEQ multiplex PCR; TCRdb's version includes in-frame clones alone and lacks a portion of them. This sample has about 49,000 clones; about nine tenths occur once, and the top ten carry approximately 5%. Material: peripheral blood. These receptors were taken from a human donor in a cohort sampled during active COVID-19. Both conserved end residues are part of each CDR3. The D gene is left open where the match is weak. Clone size appears in some rows only: once, few, many, or a class for an expanded clone.

TRBD1 | TRBJ1-2 | TRBV18 | NA | CASSPGTGQSQYGYTF | TGTGCCAGCTCACCAGGGACAGGACAGTCCCAATATGGCTACACCTTC
NA | TRBJ2-7 | TRBV5-1 | NA | CASSLKSRDYEQYF | TGCGCCAGCAGCTTAAAGTCTAGAGACTACGAGCAGTACTTC
TRBD1 | TRBJ2-2 | TRBV7-9 | NA | CASSLRGQGNTGELFF | TGTGCCAGCAGCTTACGTGGACAGGGCAACACCGGGGAGCTGTTTTTT
NA | TRBJ2-7 | TRBV7-3 | NA | CASSLDNITIYEQYF | TGTGCCAGCAGCTTAGACAACATCACGATCTACGAGCAGTACTTC
NA | TRBJ2-1 | TRBV18 | NA | CASSPVVVASYNEQFF | TGTGCCAGCTCACCGGTAGTGGTAGCGTCCTACAATGAGCAGTTCTTC
TRBD2 | TRBJ2-3 | TRBV19 | NA | CASSINLAGGTDTQYF | TGTGCCAGTAGTATAAATCTAGCGGGAGGCACAGATACGCAGTATTTT
TRBD1 | TRBJ2-1 | TRBV14 | NA | CASSPPRYRDRGYNEQFF | TGTGCCAGCAGCCCCCCAAGATACCGGGACAGGGGCTACAATGAGCAGTTCTTC
NA | TRBJ2-7 | TRBV7-9 | NA | CASSSQDSPYEQYF | TGTGCCAGCAGCTCCCAGGACAGCCCCTACGAGCAGTACTTC
TRBD1 | TRBJ1-4 | TRBV29-1 | NA | CSVEDTGQGDEKLFF | TGCAGCGTTGAAGACACTGGACAGGGCGATGAAAAACTGTTTTTT
TRBD2 | TRBJ2-7 | TRBV7-9 | NA | CASSNALLAGVSYEQYF | TGTGCCAGCAGCAATGCGTTACTAGCGGGAGTTTCCTACGAGCAGTACTTC
NA | TRBJ2-3 | TRBV19 | once | CASSITVTGTQYF | TGTGCCAGTAGTATAACTGTTACCGGTACGCAGTATTTT
TRBD2 | TRBJ2-7 | TRBV15 | NA | CATSRDLASGRVSPSEQYF | TGTGCCACCAGCAGAGATCTCGCTAGCGGGAGGGTTTCACCGTCCGAGCAGTACTTC